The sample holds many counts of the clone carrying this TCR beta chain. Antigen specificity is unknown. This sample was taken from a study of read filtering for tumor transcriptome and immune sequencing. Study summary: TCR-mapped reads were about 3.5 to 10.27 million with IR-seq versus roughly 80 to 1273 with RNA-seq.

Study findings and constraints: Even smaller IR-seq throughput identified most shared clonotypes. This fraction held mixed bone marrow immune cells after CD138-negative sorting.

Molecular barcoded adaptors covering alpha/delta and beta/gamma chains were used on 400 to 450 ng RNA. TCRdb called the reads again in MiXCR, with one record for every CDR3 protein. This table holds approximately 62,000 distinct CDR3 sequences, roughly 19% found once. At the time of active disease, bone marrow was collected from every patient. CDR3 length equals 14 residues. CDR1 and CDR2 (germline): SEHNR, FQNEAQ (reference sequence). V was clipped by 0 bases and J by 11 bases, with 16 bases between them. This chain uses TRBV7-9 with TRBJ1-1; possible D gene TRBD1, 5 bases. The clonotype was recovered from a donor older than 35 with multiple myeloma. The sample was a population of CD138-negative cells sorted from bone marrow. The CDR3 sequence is CASSLAPPDSRAFF. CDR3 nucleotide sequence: TGTGCCAGCAGCTTAGCCCCCCCCGACAGTAGGGCTTTCTTT.